This T cell receptor beta chain was identified in a study of blood T cell repertoires in COVID-19. Study summary: From the United States, Italy and Spain came samples of acute and convalescent COVID-19.

Generated by immunoSEQ multiplex PCR, the TCRdb table keeps only in-frame clones and is missing some. The sample yields 210,000 or so clones, about four fifths seen once. The receptor was isolated from a woman aged 80 or over with acute or convalescent COVID-19. Sequenced: peripheral blood.

The CDR3 region is CASSLATGTSGSQETQYF. The CDR3 region has the DNA TGCGCCAGCAGCTTGGCCACCGGGACTAGCGGTTCCCAAGAGACCCAGTACTTC. The genes are TRBV5-1 and TRBJ2-5, with 11 bases lining up with TRBD2. Germline V gene lookup returns CDR1 SGHRS and CDR2 YFSETQ. After removal of 0 bases from V and 1 base from J, the junction contained 8 bases not matched to a gene. The CDR3 has 18 residues.